These 9 T cell receptor beta chains share one sample of origin, sequenced in a study of T cell clonality in common variable immunodeficiency (dated by TCRdb to between 2014 and 2017). Receptors were amplified or captured by the immunoSEQ multiplex PCR assay. TCRdb provides this immuneACCESS table in a form limited to in-frame rearrangements. Some clones are lacking; in checked studies, under half of them reflect an unresolved V gene, and why the rest are absent is not known. There are some 32,000 clones in this sample, and none of them is a singleton. The biggest ten clones account for approximately 4.7% of the sample. The source material was peripheral blood mononuclear cells. The source of these receptors is a person between 18 and 69 years old in good health.

This clone was picked up many times. The read falls 3 residues short of the CDR3 end, and the missing part is taken from the germline J gene. The chain carries TRBV6-1 and TRBJ1-2; TRBD1 agrees at 9 bases. CDR3 length equals 14 residues. Trimming at V came to 3 bases and at J to 3 bases, leaving 2 bases not matched to a gene. Germline CDR1 MNHNS, CDR2 SASEGT. Incomplete CDR3 DNA: TGTGCCAGCAGTGAGGGACAGGGAGACTATGGC. It codes for CASSEGQGDYG. The entire CDR3 is CASSEGQGDYGYTF.

This clone was seen at least ten times. The CDR3 extends 3 residues past the end of the read, so its final part is completed from the germline J gene. The rearrangement uses TRBV19 and TRBJ1-2; D is perhaps TRBD1 (5 bases). The germline V gene encodes CDR1 LNHDA and CDR2 SQIVND (reference sequence). This CDR3 is built from 14 residues. The CDR3 sequence is CASINSGRSGGYTF. The covered CDR3 bases are TGTGCCAGTATTAATTCAGGGAGGAGTGGCGGC.

The sample holds many counts of this clone. The read gets to within 3 residues of the CDR3 end, and the germline J gene fills in the rest. The genes are TRBV20-1 and TRBJ1-2; TRBD1 agrees at 9 bases. CDR3 length: 14 amino acids. Germline loops: CDR1 DFQATT, CDR2 SNEGSKA (reference sequence). J was trimmed by 5 bases and V by 3 bases; bases with no gene match: 7. CDR3 bases read: TGCAGTGCTAGGGGGACAGGGAGTCCGTATGGC. Protein product: CSARGTGSPYG. The whole CDR3 sequence reads CSARGTGSPYGYTF.

This clone was seen a few times. The observed sequence ends 3 residues before the CDR3 terminus, with the missing tail filled in from the germline J gene. The rearrangement links TRBV2 to TRBJ1-2; possible D gene TRBD1, 6 bases. Looked up from germline, CDR1 is SNHLY and CDR2 is FYNNEI. The CDR3 spans 13 residues. V lost 6 bases to trimming and J lost 4 bases, with 12 bases between them. The CDR3 DNA, read in part, is TGTGCCAGCAGCCCCGGGACAACCTATGGC. Its translation: CASSPGTTYG. In full, the CDR3 is CASSPGTTYGYTF. Full variable domain (outside the CDR3, taken from reference TRBV2 and TRBJ1-2): EPEVTQTPSHQVTQMGQEVILRCVPISNHLYFYWYRQILGQKVEFLVSFYNNEISEKSEIFDDQFSVERPDGSNFTLKIRSTKLEDSAMYFCASSPGTTYGYTFGSGTRLTVV.

This clone was seen a handful of times. The CDR3 protein is CASSPGLAGVNEQFF. The CDR3 bases that were read are TGTGCCAGCAGCCCGGGACTAGCGGGAGTCAATGAG. This chain joins TRBV5-4 and TRBJ2-1; TRBD2 aligns across 14 bases. The CDR3 extends 3 residues past the end of the read, so its final part is completed from the germline J gene. The CDR3 extends over 15 amino acids. The junction had 3 bases not matched to a gene; V was cut back by 4 bases and J by 6 bases. Germline V lookup: CDR1 SGHNT, CDR2 YYREEE (reference sequence).

This clone was counted at least ten times. The read halts 3 residues ahead of the CDR3 end, with the missing end drawn from the germline J gene. The chain combines TRBV30 with TRBJ2-1, with 8 bases identical to TRBD2. The germline CDR1 and CDR2 sequences are GTSNPN and SVGIG (reference sequence). Trimming took 2 bases from V and 7 from J; bases not matched to a gene: 22. The CDR3 totals 19 residues. The part of the CDR3 DNA that was read is TGTGCCTGGAGTCCTTTCGGGGGGGATATAGGTCGGCGGGAGAATGAG. Its translation is CAWSPFGGDIGRRENE. In full, the CDR3 is CAWSPFGGDIGRRENEQFF.

Ten or more counts support this clone. The read ends 3 residues shy of where the CDR3 ends; the end is completed using the germline J gene. This sequence joins TRBV30 and TRBJ1-3; no definite D call. CDR1 is GTSNPN, CDR2 SVGIG, per germline (reference sequence). The CDR3 consists of 13 residues. V gave up 4 bases and J gave up 1 base, with 8 bases separating them. The CDR3 bases that were read are TGTGCCTGGATCAGAGGTTCTGGAAACACC. This codes for CAWIRGSGNT. The whole CDR3 protein reads CAWIRGSGNTIYF.

The table lists this clone with many counts. The read terminates 3 residues ahead of where the CDR3 ends, so the germline J gene completes it. The chain has TRBV7-8 and TRBJ2-5; D possibly corresponds to TRBD1 (5 bases). The CDR3 contains 14 residues. V gave up 3 bases and J gave up 4 bases, with 12 bases separating them. Germline V gene sequence: CDR1 SGHVS, CDR2 FQNEAQ. Incomplete CDR3 DNA: TGTGCCAGCAGCTTCCAAGGGGTGGGAGAGACC. It yields the protein CASSFQGVGET. The CDR3, in full, reads CASSFQGVGETQYF.

This clone was found many times. The CDR3 end falls 3 residues outside the read, so it is completed with the germline J gene. V and J are TRBV7-2 and TRBJ1-2, with unresolved D. Germline lookup yields CDR1 SGHTA and CDR2 FQGNSA. V was shortened by 2 bases and J by 7 bases, with 8 bases between the two germline ends. This CDR3 contains 12 residues. The CDR3 sequence is CASSLQRGGYTF. Partial CDR3 DNA: TGTGCCAGCAGCTTACAACGAGGTGGC.